A single sample is the source of the 7 T cell receptor beta chains below, sequenced in a study of T cell changes during pregnancy in multiple sclerosis. Only in-frame clones appear in the TCRdb table, and some are missing; sequencing was by immunoSEQ multiplex PCR. This table holds roughly 52,000 clones, around 94% found once. The starting material was CD8+ T cells from peripheral blood mononuclear cells, obtained before pregnancy. These receptors originate from a female donor with multiple sclerosis, enrolled in a pregnancy study.

The rearrangement links TRBV28 to TRBJ1-5; 7 bases line up with TRBD1. The trim removed 5 bases at V and 2 bases at J, leaving 3 bases unmatched. Germline lookup yields CDR1 MDHEN and CDR2 SYDVKM. This CDR3 is 14 amino acids long. CDR3 amino acids: CASSLGQGNQPQHF. CDR3 nucleotides: TGTGCCAGCAGTCTAGGACAGGGCAATCAGCCCCAGCATTTT.

This chain connects TRBV6-6 to TRBJ2-1; TRBD2 matches 7 bases. V was pared by 2 bases and J by 6 bases, with 10 bases of the junction left unmatched. This CDR3 is built from 16 residues. Germline CDR1 is MNHNY and CDR2 is SVGAGI (reference sequence). In DNA, the CDR3 is TGTGCCAGCAGTTACCTGTGGTGGGAGGGGCCCAATGAGCAGTTCTTC. Amino acids: CASSYLWWEGPNEQFF.

V gene TRBV18 combines with J gene TRBJ2-2, with 15 bases identical to TRBD2. V was clipped by 3 bases and J by 2 bases; unmatched bases: 7. The CDR3 loop spans 19 amino acids. Looked up from germline, CDR1 is KGHSH and CDR2 is LQKENI. The CDR3 loop is CASSPGLAGGPSNTGELFF. CDR3 sequence (DNA): TGTGCCAGCTCACCCGGACTAGCGGGAGGGCCTTCAAACACCGGGGAGCTGTTTTTT.

The chain couples TRBV27 to TRBJ2-2; no definite D call. The CDR3 totals 14 residues. Per the germline V gene, CDR1 is MNHEY and CDR2 is SMNVEV (reference sequence). Trimming took 3 bases from V and 6 from J, leaving 11 bases between them. The CDR3 loop is CASSLAGSPGELFF. As DNA, the CDR3 is TGTGCCAGCAGTTTGGCAGGATCCCCCGGGGAGCTGTTTTTT.

This chain uses TRBV18 with TRBJ1-2; D is undetermined. Per the germline V gene, CDR1 is KGHSH and CDR2 is LQKENI. V was cut by 2 bases and J by 4 bases, with 11 bases left in between. The CDR3 extends over 14 amino acids. This chain's CDR3 is CASSPRGQIYGYTF. The CDR3 DNA sequence: TGTGCCAGCTCACCAAGAGGGCAGATCTATGGCTACACCTTC.

The chain joins TRBV27 to TRBJ2-3; D uncertain. The CDR3 runs 13 residues. CDR1 is MNHEY and CDR2 is SMNVEV in the germline V gene (reference sequence). The V end lost 2 bases, the J end lost 3 bases, and 6 bases lay between the germline ends. The CDR3 nucleotides read TGTGCCAGCAGTTTAAGAGCGACAGATACGCAGTATTTT. Its protein product is CASSLRATDTQYF.

The chain recombines TRBV30 with TRBJ1-1, with 9 bases that match TRBD1. V lost 1 base to trimming and J lost 12 bases; unmatched junction nucleotides: 9. This CDR3 region has 13 residues. CDR1 is GTSNPN and CDR2 is SVGIG in the germline V gene (reference sequence). CDR3 coding DNA: TGTGCCTGGAGTGCGAGCCTACAGGGGGCGTCTTTCTTT. Residues: CAWSASLQGASFF.